Described below is a single T cell receptor (beta chain) sequence and its context. The antigen is undetermined. Clones were read by immunoSEQ multiplex PCR, and TCRdb kept only the in-frame ones, dropping some. Of tens of thousands of clones listed, about three quarters are singletons. Time point given: week 23, last vaccination. One vaccine dose held 300 ug of mutant IDH1 20-mer peptide and came with topical imiquimod. These data originate in a study of a mutant IDH1 vaccine in newly diagnosed glioma. The overall study: Vaccines began 4-6 weeks after radiotherapy alone, or with temozolomide cycles. Therapy received beforehand was radiotherapy, temozolomide, or both, with most patients given both.

The CDR3 runs 14 residues. Germline CDR1 and CDR2: LNHDA and SQIVND (reference sequence). V lost 0 bases and J lost 8, with 12 bases in between. This TCR was sampled from a woman in her thirties or forties with glioma. Some clones in this sample may be carry-over from other donors' samples. V usage is TRBV19 and J usage is TRBJ2-3; D may match TRBD1 or TRBD2 (5 bases each). The sample here was PBMCs, taken from a glioma patient whose treatment included an IDH1 peptide vaccine. CDR3 in DNA: TGTGCCAGTAGTATAGATCTTGAGGGACCTACGCAGTATTTT. This encodes CASSIDLEGPTQYF.